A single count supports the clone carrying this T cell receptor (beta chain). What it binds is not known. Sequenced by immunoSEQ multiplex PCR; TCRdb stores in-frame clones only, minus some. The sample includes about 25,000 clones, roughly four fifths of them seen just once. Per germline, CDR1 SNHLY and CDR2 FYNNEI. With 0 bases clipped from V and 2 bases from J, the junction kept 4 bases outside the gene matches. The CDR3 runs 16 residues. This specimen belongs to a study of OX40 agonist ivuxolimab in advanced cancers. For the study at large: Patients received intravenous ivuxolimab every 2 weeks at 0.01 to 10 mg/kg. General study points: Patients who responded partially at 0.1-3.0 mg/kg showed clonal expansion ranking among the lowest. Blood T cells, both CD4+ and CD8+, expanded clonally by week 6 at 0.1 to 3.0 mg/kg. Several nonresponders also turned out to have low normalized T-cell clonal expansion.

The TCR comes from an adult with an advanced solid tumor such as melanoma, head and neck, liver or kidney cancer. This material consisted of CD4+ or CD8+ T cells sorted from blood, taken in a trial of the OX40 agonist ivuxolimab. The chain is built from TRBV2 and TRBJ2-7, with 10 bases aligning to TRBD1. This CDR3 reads CASSEAAGQGAYEQYF. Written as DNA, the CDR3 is TGTGCCAGCAGTGAAGCGGCTGGACAGGGGGCCTACGAGCAGTACTTC.